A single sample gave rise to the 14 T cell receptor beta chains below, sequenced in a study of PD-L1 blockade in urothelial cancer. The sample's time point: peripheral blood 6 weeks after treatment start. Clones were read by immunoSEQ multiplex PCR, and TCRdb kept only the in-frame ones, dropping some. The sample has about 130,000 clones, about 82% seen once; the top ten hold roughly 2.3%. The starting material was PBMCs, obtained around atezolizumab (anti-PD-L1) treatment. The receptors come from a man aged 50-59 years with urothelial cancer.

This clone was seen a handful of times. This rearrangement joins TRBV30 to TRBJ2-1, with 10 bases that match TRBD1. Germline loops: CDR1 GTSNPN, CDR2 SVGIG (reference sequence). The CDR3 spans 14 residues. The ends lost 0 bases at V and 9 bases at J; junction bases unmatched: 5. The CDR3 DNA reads TGTGCCTGGAGTGTTGGACAGGGGGGAGGTGAGCAGTTCTTC. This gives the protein CAWSVGQGGGEQFF.

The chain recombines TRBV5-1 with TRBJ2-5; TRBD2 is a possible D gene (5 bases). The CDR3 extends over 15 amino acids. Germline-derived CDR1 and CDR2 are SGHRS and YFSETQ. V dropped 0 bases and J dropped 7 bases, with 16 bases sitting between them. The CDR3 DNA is TGCGCCAGCAGCTTGGGTGGCGGGTTAAGGGTGACCCAGTACTTC. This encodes CASSLGGGLRVTQYF. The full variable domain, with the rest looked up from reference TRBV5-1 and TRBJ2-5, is KAGVTQTPRYLIKTRGQQVTLSCSPISGHRSVSWYQQTPGQGLQFLFEYFSETQRNKGNFPGRFSGRQFSNSRSEMNVSTLELGDSALYLCASSLGGGLRVTQYFGPGTRLLVL.

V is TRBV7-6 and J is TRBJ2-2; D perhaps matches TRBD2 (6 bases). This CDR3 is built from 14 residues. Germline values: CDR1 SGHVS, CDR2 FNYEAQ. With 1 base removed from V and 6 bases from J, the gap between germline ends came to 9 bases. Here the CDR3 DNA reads TGTGCCAGCAGCTTAGTTTGGGGGGCCGGGGAGCTGTTTTTT. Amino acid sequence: CASSLVWGAGELFF.

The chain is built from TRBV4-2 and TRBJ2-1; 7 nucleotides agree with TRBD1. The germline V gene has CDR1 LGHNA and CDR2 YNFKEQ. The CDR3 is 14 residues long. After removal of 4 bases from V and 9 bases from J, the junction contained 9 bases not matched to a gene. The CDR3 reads CASSPGQVRGEQFF. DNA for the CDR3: TGTGCCAGCAGCCCAGGACAGGTTAGAGGTGAGCAGTTCTTC.

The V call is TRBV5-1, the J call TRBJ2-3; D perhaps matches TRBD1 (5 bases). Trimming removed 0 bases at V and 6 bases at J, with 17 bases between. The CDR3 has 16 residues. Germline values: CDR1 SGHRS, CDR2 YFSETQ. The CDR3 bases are TGCGCCAGCAGCTTGGGCTCCCCCAGGGTAGGGGATACGCAGTATTTT. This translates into CASSLGSPRVGDTQYF.

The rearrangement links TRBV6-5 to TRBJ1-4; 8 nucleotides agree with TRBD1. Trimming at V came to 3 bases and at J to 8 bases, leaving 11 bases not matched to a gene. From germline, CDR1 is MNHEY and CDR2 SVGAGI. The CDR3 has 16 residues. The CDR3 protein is CASSYYPGQAREKLFF. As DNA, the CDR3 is TGTGCCAGCAGTTATTATCCGGGACAGGCGCGCGAAAAACTGTTTTTT.

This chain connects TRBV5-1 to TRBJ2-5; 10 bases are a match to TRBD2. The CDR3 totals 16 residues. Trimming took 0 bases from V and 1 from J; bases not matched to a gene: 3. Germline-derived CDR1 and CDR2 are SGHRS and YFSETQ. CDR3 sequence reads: CASSLVPSGSQETQYF. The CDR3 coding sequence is TGCGCCAGCAGCTTGGTTCCTAGCGGGAGCCAAGAGACCCAGTACTTC.

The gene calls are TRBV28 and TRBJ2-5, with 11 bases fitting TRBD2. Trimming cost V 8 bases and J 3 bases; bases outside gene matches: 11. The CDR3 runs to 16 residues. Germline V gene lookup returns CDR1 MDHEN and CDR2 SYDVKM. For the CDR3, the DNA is TGTGCCAGCTTCCCTCTAGCGGGAGGTGATAAAGAGACCCAGTACTTC. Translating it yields CASFPLAGGDKETQYF.

CDR3 sequence (DNA): TGTGCCACCAGGGTTGGGCATAATTCACCCCTCCACTTT. This gives the protein CATRVGHNSPLHF. V is TRBV28 and J is TRBJ1-6, with D perhaps matching TRBD1 (5 bases). CDR1 is MDHEN, CDR2 SYDVKM, per germline. Trimming removed 10 bases from V and 5 bases from J, with 12 bases in between. This CDR3 is 13 amino acids long.

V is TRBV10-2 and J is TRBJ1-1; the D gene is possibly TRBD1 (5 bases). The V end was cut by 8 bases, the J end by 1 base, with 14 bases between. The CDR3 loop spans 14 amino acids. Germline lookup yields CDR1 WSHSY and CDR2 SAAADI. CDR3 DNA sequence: TGCGCCAGCGCAACTTTAACAGGGAACACTGAAGCTTTCTTT. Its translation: CASATLTGNTEAFF.

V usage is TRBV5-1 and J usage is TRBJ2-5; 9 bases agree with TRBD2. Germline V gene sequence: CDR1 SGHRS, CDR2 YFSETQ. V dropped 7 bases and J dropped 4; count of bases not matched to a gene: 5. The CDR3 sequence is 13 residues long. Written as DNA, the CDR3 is TGCGCCAGCGCCGCGGGAGGGGGAGAGACCCAGTACTTC. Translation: CASAAGGGETQYF. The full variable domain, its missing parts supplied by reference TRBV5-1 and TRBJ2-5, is KAGVTQTPRYLIKTRGQQVTLSCSPISGHRSVSWYQQTPGQGLQFLFEYFSETQRNKGNFPGRFSGRQFSNSRSEMNVSTLELGDSALYLCASAAGGGETQYFGPGTRLLVL.

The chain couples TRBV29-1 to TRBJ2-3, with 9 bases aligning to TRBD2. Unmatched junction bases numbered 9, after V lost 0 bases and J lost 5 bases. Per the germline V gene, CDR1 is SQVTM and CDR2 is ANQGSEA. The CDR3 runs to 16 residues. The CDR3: CSVEDLVAGGVDTQYF. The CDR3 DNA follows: TGCAGCGTTGAAGATCTGGTGGCGGGAGGGGTAGATACGCAGTATTTT.

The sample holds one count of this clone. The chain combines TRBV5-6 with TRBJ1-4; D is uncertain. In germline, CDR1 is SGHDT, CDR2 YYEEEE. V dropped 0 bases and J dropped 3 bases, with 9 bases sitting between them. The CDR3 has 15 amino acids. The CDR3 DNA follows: TGTGCCAGCAGCTTGGATGGGAGAGCTAATGAAAAACTGTTTTTT. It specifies CASSLDGRANEKLFF.

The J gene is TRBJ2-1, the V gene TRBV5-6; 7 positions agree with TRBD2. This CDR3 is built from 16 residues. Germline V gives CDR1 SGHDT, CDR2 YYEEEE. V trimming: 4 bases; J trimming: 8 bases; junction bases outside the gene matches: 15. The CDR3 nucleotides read TGTGCCAGCAGCATACCGGGACTACTCTCTTCGGATGAGCAGTTCTTC. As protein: CASSIPGLLSSDEQFF.